The text below deals with one TCR beta chain. Its specificity is unknown. The libraries were made with immunoSEQ v3.0 at survey level. Profiled with immunoSEQ multiplex PCR; TCRdb holds only in-frame clones, not every one. There are tens of thousands of clones in the sample; over 80% occur only once, and over 9% lies in the top ten. This CDR3 is built from 13 residues. The V and J ends lost 4 bases and 6 bases respectively, with 11 bases between them. From germline, CDR1 is SGHKS and CDR2 YYEKEE (reference sequence). The data were taken from a study of long-term antiretroviral therapy in people with HIV. At the level of the study: By about a decade, the earliest samples predate the 2015 immediate-ART recommendation. Regarding the study as a whole: The range of CDR3 lengths in HIV repertoires proved narrower than that found in controls.

The chain joins TRBV5-5 to TRBJ2-4; no firm D call. Sequencing used unsorted PBMCs, obtained 1.6 years after starting antiretroviral therapy. The sequence was collected from a man in his forties or fifties with HIV. The CDR3 reads CASSPQTANIQYF. The CDR3 DNA follows: TGTGCCAGCAGCCCTCAGACGGCAAACATTCAGTACTTC.